This passage covers 15 T cell receptor beta chains from one sample sequenced in a study of blood T cell repertoires in COVID-19. Clones were read by immunoSEQ multiplex PCR, and TCRdb kept only the in-frame ones, dropping some. This table holds a few hundred thousand clones, roughly four fifths found once. The sequenced sample consisted of peripheral blood. The receptor source for this set is an elderly woman with COVID-19, enrolled during active disease.

This clone was detected only a few times. This chain uses TRBV5-1 with TRBJ1-1, with TRBD1 as a possible D gene (6 bases). V gave up 6 bases and J gave up 5 bases, with 20 bases separating them. The CDR3 has 15 residues. Germline loops: CDR1 SGHRS, CDR2 YFSETQ. The CDR3, as DNA: TGCGCCAGCATCCCTGGGGGGGCCAGTAGGACTGAAGCTTTCTTT. This gives the protein CASIPGGASRTEAFF.

The chain joins TRBV7-3 to TRBJ1-6; D gene ambiguous. The germline CDR1 and CDR2 sequences are SGHTA and FQGTGA. This CDR3 comprises 12 residues. The ends were cut back, 3 bases at V and 7 bases at J, with 4 bases in the middle. CDR3 loop: CASSFRNSPLHF. The DNA for the CDR3 is TGTGCCAGCAGCTTTAGAAATTCACCCCTCCACTTT.

The genes are TRBV5-5 and TRBJ1-1; no reliable D call. The CDR3 sequence is 13 residues long. The germline V gene has CDR1 SGHKS and CDR2 YYEKEE (reference sequence). Trimming removed 4 bases at V and 3 bases at J, with 10 bases between. The CDR3 sequence: CASSQERDTEAFF. The CDR3 DNA follows: TGTGCCAGCAGCCAAGAGAGAGACACTGAAGCTTTCTTT.

A single count supports this clone. The J gene is TRBJ2-2, the V gene TRBV7-2; the D gene is possibly TRBD1 (5 bases). V was shortened by 6 bases and J by 4 bases, with 12 bases between the two germline ends. CDR1 SGHTA and CDR2 FQGNSA come from the germline V gene. The CDR3 runs to 14 residues. The CDR3 loop is CASSQPQGTGELFF. Here the CDR3 DNA reads TGTGCCAGCAGTCAACCGCAGGGCACCGGGGAGCTGTTTTTT.

This chain connects TRBV19 to TRBJ1-1; 7 nucleotides line up with TRBD1. Germline V lookup: CDR1 LNHDA, CDR2 SQIVND (reference sequence). With 7 bases clipped from V and 3 bases from J, the junction kept 5 bases outside the gene matches. This CDR3 is 13 amino acids long. The CDR3, as DNA: TGTGCCAGTATGACAGGGCTGGACACTGAAGCTTTCTTT. Protein sequence: CASMTGLDTEAFF.

The J gene is TRBJ2-5, the V gene TRBV6-1; D remains ambiguous. Trimming stripped 2 bases from V and 1 base from J, with 8 bases between. Germline CDR1 reads MNHNS; CDR2 reads SASEGT. The CDR3 contains 14 residues. The CDR3 DNA is TGTGCCAGCAGTGAATCGGTAGTCCAAGAGACCCAGTACTTC. This sequence encodes CASSESVVQETQYF.

The gene calls are TRBV28 and TRBJ2-7; possibly TRBD2 for D (6 bases). The CDR3 has 15 amino acids. V lost 5 bases, J lost 6 bases, and 20 bases lay in between. Per the germline V gene, CDR1 is MDHEN and CDR2 is SYDVKM. The CDR3 DNA is TGTGCCAGCAGTGCGACTAGTCTAGGACTGGGCGAGCAGTACTTC. Its translation is CASSATSLGLGEQYF.

The chain carries TRBV7-9 and TRBJ2-7; 8 bases agree with TRBD1. This CDR3 comprises 12 residues. With V trimmed by 8 bases and J by 3 bases, 3 bases remained unmatched. The germline V gene has CDR1 SEHNR and CDR2 FQNEAQ (reference sequence). CDR3 in DNA: TGTGCCAGCGGACAGGGACACTACGAGCAGTACTTC. It codes for CASGQGHYEQYF. Variable domain in full (rest from reference TRBV7-9 and TRBJ2-7): DTGVSQNPRHKITKRGQNVTFRCDPISEHNRLYWYRQTLGQGPEFLTYFQNEAQLEKSRLLSDRFSAERPKGSFSTLEIQRTEQGDSAMYLCASGQGHYEQYFGPGTRLTVT.

V gene TRBV28 combines with J gene TRBJ1-5; D not resolved. The CDR3 covers 13 residues. V lost 8 bases to trimming and J lost 9 bases, with 17 bases between them. CDR1 is MDHEN, CDR2 SYDVKM, per germline. The chain's CDR3 is CASDDTYLSPQHF. The CDR3 coding sequence is TGTGCCAGCGACGACACCTACCTGTCGCCCCAGCATTTT.

V is TRBV4-1 and J is TRBJ2-3; no reliable D call. V was trimmed by 0 bases and J by 2 bases, leaving 6 bases between them. The CDR3 has 14 amino acids. Germline CDR1 reads MGHRA; CDR2 reads YSYEKL. This CDR3 reads CASSQDLVTDTQYF. In nucleotides, the CDR3 is TGCGCCAGCAGCCAAGATCTAGTCACAGATACGCAGTATTTT.

The chain uses TRBV1 and TRBJ1-1; the tabulated D call, TRBD1, remains unverified against the DNA. TRBV1 is termed a pseudogene. The CDR3 sequence is 16 residues long. DNA for the CDR3: TGCACCAGCAGCCAAGATCAGACAAAGAGGAACACTGAAGCTTTCTTT. Translating gives CTSSQDQTKRNTEAFF.

V gene TRBV6-2 or TRBV6-3 combines with J gene TRBJ1-3, with 7 bases fitting TRBD1. V lost 2 bases to trimming and J lost 4 bases; unmatched junction nucleotides: 5. The CDR3 has 15 amino acids. Germline CDR1 MNHEY, CDR2 SVGEGT. The CDR3 sequence: CASSYEGARGNTIYF. In nucleotides, the CDR3 is TGTGCCAGCAGTTACGAGGGGGCAAGAGGAAACACCATATATTTT.

This chain joins TRBV6-5 and TRBJ2-7; 7 bases are a match to TRBD2. Germline V gene lookup returns CDR1 MNHEY and CDR2 SVGAGI. CDR3 length equals 15 residues. The V and J ends lost 6 bases and 2 bases, in that order; junction bases with no gene match: 10. The CDR3 loop reads CASRDPQGGAYEQYF. CDR3 sequence (DNA): TGTGCCAGCAGGGACCCTCAGGGAGGGGCCTACGAGCAGTACTTC.

The rearrangement uses TRBV5-1 and TRBJ2-2; TRBD2 matches at 11 bases. The CDR3 spans 16 residues. Trimming cost V 4 bases and J 0 bases; bases outside gene matches: 2. Per the germline V gene, CDR1 is SGHRS and CDR2 is YFSETQ. The CDR3 DNA reads TGCGCCAGCAGCCCGACTAGCGGGACGAACACCGGGGAGCTGTTTTTT. Translated, it gives CASSPTSGTNTGELFF.

The chain joins TRBV7-2 to TRBJ1-5; the D gene is possibly TRBD1 (6 bases). This CDR3 has 15 residues. The germline CDR1 and CDR2 sequences are SGHTA and FQGNSA. V was trimmed by 2 bases and J by 2 bases, leaving 10 bases between them. The CDR3 DNA reads as TGTGCCAGCAGCTTACAGAGACAGGGCAATCAGCCCCAGCATTTT. This translates into CASSLQRQGNQPQHF.